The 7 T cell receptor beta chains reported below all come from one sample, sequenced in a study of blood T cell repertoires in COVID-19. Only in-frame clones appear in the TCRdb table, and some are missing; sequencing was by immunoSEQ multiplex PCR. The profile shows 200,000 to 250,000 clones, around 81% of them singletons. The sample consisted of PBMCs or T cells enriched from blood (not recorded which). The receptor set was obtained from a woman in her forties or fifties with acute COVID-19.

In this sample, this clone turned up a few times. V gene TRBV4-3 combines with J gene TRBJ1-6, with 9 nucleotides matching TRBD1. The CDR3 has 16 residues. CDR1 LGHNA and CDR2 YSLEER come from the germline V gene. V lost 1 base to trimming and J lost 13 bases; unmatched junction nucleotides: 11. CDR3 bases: TGCGCCAGCAGCCAAGTTTGGGACAGGGAATTTGCGCCCCTCCACTTT. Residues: CASSQVWDREFAPLHF.

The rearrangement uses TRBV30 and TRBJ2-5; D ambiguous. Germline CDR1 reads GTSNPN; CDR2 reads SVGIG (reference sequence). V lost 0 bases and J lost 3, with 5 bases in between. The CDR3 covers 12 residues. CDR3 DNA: TGTGCCTGGAGTGTATTTAAAGAGACCCAGTACTTC. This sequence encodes CAWSVFKETQYF.

DNA for the CDR3: TGTGCCAGCAGATCCGCGGGGAATCTTGAAAAACTGTTTTTT. The encoded protein is CASRSAGNLEKLFF. The chain employs TRBV6-5 and TRBJ1-4, with D unresolved. The germline V gene has CDR1 MNHEY and CDR2 SVGAGI. The CDR3 runs to 14 residues. Trimming stripped 6 bases from V and 7 bases from J, with 15 bases between.

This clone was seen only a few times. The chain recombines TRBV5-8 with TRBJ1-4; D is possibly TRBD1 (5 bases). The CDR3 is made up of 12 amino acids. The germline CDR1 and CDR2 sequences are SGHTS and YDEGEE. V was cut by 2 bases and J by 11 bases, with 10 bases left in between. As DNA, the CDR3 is TGTGCCAGCAGCTTAGGGGAATGGAAACTGTTTTTT. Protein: CASSLGEWKLFF.

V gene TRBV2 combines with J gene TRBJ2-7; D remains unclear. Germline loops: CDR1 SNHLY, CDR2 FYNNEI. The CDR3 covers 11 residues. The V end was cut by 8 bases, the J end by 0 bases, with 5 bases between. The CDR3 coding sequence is TGTGCCAGCCGACTCTCCTACGAGCAGTACTTC. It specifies CASRLSYEQYF.

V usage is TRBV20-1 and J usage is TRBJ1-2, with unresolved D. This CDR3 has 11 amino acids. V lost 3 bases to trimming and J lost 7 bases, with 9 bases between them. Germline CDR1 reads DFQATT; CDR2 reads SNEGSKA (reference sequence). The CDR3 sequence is CSARFIGGYTF. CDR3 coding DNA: TGCAGTGCTAGGTTTATCGGTGGCTACACCTTC.

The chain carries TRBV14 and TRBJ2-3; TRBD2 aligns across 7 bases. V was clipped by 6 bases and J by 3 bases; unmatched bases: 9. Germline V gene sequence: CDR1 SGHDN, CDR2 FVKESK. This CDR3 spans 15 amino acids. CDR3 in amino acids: CASSLAEVVTDTQYF. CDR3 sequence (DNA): TGTGCCAGCAGTCTAGCGGAAGTGGTTACAGATACGCAGTATTTT.